The entry below gives a single T cell receptor (beta chain) sequence along with its context. What it binds is unknown. The sample originates from a study of T cells in localized non-small cell lung cancer. Germline CDR1 KGHSH, CDR2 LQKENI. V shed 0 bases, J shed 2 bases, and the junction held 1 base outside the gene matches. This CDR3 region has 16 residues. Overall study results and limits: Adjacent lung was found to contain a median approximately 60 of the top 100 tumor clones.

Data came from immunoSEQ multiplex PCR; TCRdb stores just in-frame clones and leaves some out. The sample carries about 3,300 clones, about 31% recorded once. The receptor was isolated from a woman aged 40-69 years with stage I lung adenocarcinoma. The specimen was normal lung tissue next to the tumor, collected before any cancer treatment. The chain has TRBV18 and TRBJ2-7; 13 nucleotides match TRBD2. CDR3 in amino acids: CASSPPGLAGAYEQYF. DNA of the CDR3: TGTGCCAGCTCACCACCCGGACTAGCGGGAGCCTACGAGCAGTACTTC.